Listed below are T cell receptor beta chains from one sample, sequenced in a study of T cell responses to AZD1222 COVID-19 vaccine. The method was immunoSEQ multiplex PCR; TCRdb's version includes in-frame clones alone and lacks a portion of them. The sample lists 120,000 or so clones, more than 75% seen once, with around 7.7% in the top ten. Material: peripheral blood, obtained on day 0 of AZD1222 vaccination. These receptors were collected from an adult in good health. CDR3s include the opening cysteine and the closing phenylalanine or tryptophan. Each record gives: V gene, D gene, J gene, clone size, CDR3 length, CDR3 protein, CDR3 DNA. A D gene is named only where the DNA matches it firmly. Only part of the rows carry a size: once, few, many, or a class if the clone is expanded.

v_gene: TRBV28; d_gene: -; j_gene: TRBJ2-7; abundance: -; len: 15; CDR3aa: CASSLPGARFYEQYF; CDR3nt: TGTGCCAGCAGTTTGCCGGGGGCGAGGTTCTACGAGCAGTACTTC
v_gene: TRBV27; d_gene: -; j_gene: TRBJ2-1; abundance: -; len: 14; CDR3aa: CASSPGLAYNEQFF; CDR3nt: TGTGCCAGCAGTCCAGGCCTAGCGTACAATGAGCAGTTCTTC
v_gene: TRBV5-4; d_gene: TRBD1; j_gene: TRBJ2-5; abundance: -; len: 14; CDR3aa: CASSLRDRGLTQYF; CDR3nt: TGTGCCAGCAGCTTGAGGGACAGGGGTCTCACCCAGTACTTC
v_gene: TRBV9; d_gene: TRBD2; j_gene: TRBJ2-5; abundance: -; len: 17; CDR3aa: CASSVGVAGGNQETQYF; CDR3nt: TGTGCCAGCAGCGTAGGAGTAGCGGGGGGTAACCAAGAGACCCAGTACTTC
v_gene: TRBV6-5; d_gene: -; j_gene: TRBJ2-7; abundance: -; len: 11; CDR3aa: CASSSLYEQYF; CDR3nt: TGTGCCAGCAGTTCCCTCTACGAGCAGTACTTC
v_gene: TRBV11-2; d_gene: TRBD1; j_gene: TRBJ2-7; abundance: -; len: 11; CDR3aa: CASSLGGTGVF; CDR3nt: TGTGCCAGCAGCTTAGGAGGGACAGGGGTTTTC
v_gene: TRBV28; d_gene: -; j_gene: TRBJ2-1; abundance: -; len: 16; CDR3aa: CASSLPGGRVGNEQFF; CDR3nt: TGTGCCAGCAGTCTTCCCGGGGGCAGGGTGGGCAATGAGCAGTTCTTC
v_gene: TRBV24-1; d_gene: TRBD1; j_gene: TRBJ2-2; abundance: -; len: 17; CDR3aa: CATSETPGQGNTGELFF; CDR3nt: TGTGCCACCAGTGAAACACCGGGACAGGGAAACACCGGGGAGCTGTTTTTT
v_gene: TRBV6-5; d_gene: TRBD1; j_gene: TRBJ1-2; abundance: -; len: 12; CDR3aa: CASSLQGNGYTF; CDR3nt: TGTGCCAGCAGTTTACAGGGGAATGGCTACACCTTC
v_gene: TRBV28; d_gene: TRBD1; j_gene: TRBJ1-6; abundance: -; len: 16; CDR3aa: CASSSNTGTGTSPLHF; CDR3nt: TGTGCCAGCAGTTCAAATACCGGGACAGGGACCTCACCCCTCCACTTT
v_gene: TRBV5-1; d_gene: TRBD1; j_gene: TRBJ2-5; abundance: -; len: 14; CDR3aa: CASSSQGAQETQYF; CDR3nt: TGCGCCAGCAGCTCCCAGGGGGCCCAAGAGACCCAGTACTTC
v_gene: TRBV27; d_gene: TRBD2; j_gene: TRBJ2-1; abundance: -; len: 19; CDR3aa: CASSLFASGGARSYNEQFF; CDR3nt: TGTGCCAGCAGTTTATTTGCTAGCGGGGGGGCTAGGTCCTACAATGAGCAGTTCTTC
v_gene: TRBV5-8; d_gene: -; j_gene: TRBJ2-7; abundance: -; len: 17; CDR3aa: CASSSPLEPAETYEQYF; CDR3nt: TGTGCCAGCAGCTCTCCGCTGGAACCAGCGGAGACCTACGAGCAGTACTTC
v_gene: TRBV5-1; d_gene: TRBD2; j_gene: TRBJ2-5; abundance: -; len: 15; CDR3aa: CASSLVERGVETQYF; CDR3nt: TGCGCCAGCAGCTTGGTTGAGCGGGGGGTCGAGACCCAGTACTTC
v_gene: TRBV28; d_gene: -; j_gene: TRBJ1-5; abundance: -; len: 13; CDR3aa: CASSWRGNQPQHF; CDR3nt: TGTGCCAGCAGCTGGCGGGGGAATCAGCCCCAGCATTTT
v_gene: TRBV2; d_gene: -; j_gene: TRBJ2-2; abundance: -; len: 12; CDR3aa: CASRQHTGELFF; CDR3nt: TGTGCCAGCAGACAGCACACCGGGGAGCTGTTTTTT
v_gene: TRBV6-1; d_gene: -; j_gene: TRBJ2-5; abundance: -; len: 15; CDR3aa: CASSEAQGYQETQYF; CDR3nt: TGTGCCAGCAGTGAAGCGCAAGGCTACCAAGAGACCCAGTACTTC
v_gene: TRBV6-5; d_gene: -; j_gene: TRBJ1-4; abundance: once; len: 15; CDR3aa: CASSYGGQFREKLFF; CDR3nt: TGTGCCAGCAGTTACGGGGGCCAGTTTAGGGAAAAACTGTTTTTT
v_gene: TRBV18; d_gene: TRBD1; j_gene: TRBJ2-7; abundance: -; len: 14; CDR3aa: CASSPDRAAYEQYF; CDR3nt: TGTGCCAGCTCACCCGACAGGGCAGCCTACGAGCAGTACTTC
v_gene: TRBV7-9; d_gene: -; j_gene: TRBJ1-6; abundance: -; len: 12; CDR3aa: CASRQTNSPLHF; CDR3nt: TGTGCCAGTAGACAGACTAATTCACCCCTCCACTTT
v_gene: TRBV6-6; d_gene: TRBD2; j_gene: TRBJ2-2; abundance: -; len: 20; CDR3aa: CASSPSGSGGNERNTGELFF; CDR3nt: TGTGCCAGCAGCCCCAGTGGGTCGGGGGGTAACGAAAGGAACACCGGGGAGCTGTTTTTT
v_gene: TRBV6-2/TRBV6-3; d_gene: -; j_gene: TRBJ2-3; abundance: -; len: 15; CDR3aa: CASSQHRGGTDTQYF; CDR3nt: TGTGCCAGCAGTCAACATCGTGGCGGCACAGATACGCAGTATTTT
v_gene: TRBV27; d_gene: -; j_gene: TRBJ2-1; abundance: once; len: 15; CDR3aa: CASSEAPMGYNEQFF; CDR3nt: TGTGCCAGCAGTGAGGCCCCAATGGGTTACAATGAGCAGTTCTTC
v_gene: TRBV3-1/TRBV3-2; d_gene: -; j_gene: TRBJ1-2; abundance: -; len: 13; CDR3aa: CASSQASRYGYTF; CDR3nt: TGTGCCAGCAGCCAAGCCTCCCGCTATGGCTACACCTTC
v_gene: TRBV3-1/TRBV3-2; d_gene: TRBD2; j_gene: TRBJ2-2; abundance: -; len: 15; CDR3aa: CASSSRTSGTGELFF; CDR3nt: TGTGCCAGCAGCTCTCGGACTAGCGGCACCGGGGAGCTGTTTTTT